A single sample gave rise to the 10 T cell receptor beta chains below, sequenced in a study of T cells in Graves' hyperthyroidism and ophthalmopathy. RNA transcripts served as the template for amplifying TCR beta CDR3 regions. First-round RT-PCR targeting the TCR CDR3 was performed with the HTBI primer set. MiXCR, applied by TCRdb to the multiplex PCR reads, yields one record per CDR3 protein. Of about 600,000 distinct CDR3 sequences in the sample, 14% were seen once. Sequenced input: blood. The receptors come from a woman under 30 with Graves' ophthalmopathy.

This clonotype was counted at least ten times. The rearrangement uses TRBV7-3 and TRBJ1-1; D is perhaps TRBD1 (6 bases). The V gene's germline CDR1 is SGHTA and CDR2 FQGTGA. Trimming took off 5 bases at V and 2 bases at J, with 15 bases between the two ends. There are 15 residues in the CDR3. As DNA, the CDR3 is TGTGCCAGCAGCGAGGACAGTCAGGCCAACACTGAAGCTTTCTTT. Its translation: CASSEDSQANTEAFF.

Many counts were recorded for this clonotype. The rearrangement links TRBV5-1 to TRBJ2-2; 9 bases agree with TRBD1. V shed 0 bases, J shed 5 bases, and the junction held 5 bases outside the gene matches. This CDR3 has 16 amino acids. From germline, CDR1 is SGHRS and CDR2 YFSETQ. Here the CDR3 DNA reads TGCGCCAGCAGCTTGGACGGACAGGGGTGGACCGGGGAGCTGTTTTTT. Residues: CASSLDGQGWTGELFF.

A few counts support this clonotype. The J gene is TRBJ2-7, the V gene TRBV6-5; D possibly uses TRBD1 or TRBD2 (5 bases each). This CDR3 is 16 amino acids long. V was pared by 0 bases and J by 7 bases, with 19 bases between. The germline CDR1 and CDR2 sequences are MNHEY and SVGAGI. The CDR3 sequence is CASSYSGVLGPWEQYF. CDR3 nucleotides: TGTGCCAGCAGTTACTCGGGGGTGCTTGGCCCCTGGGAGCAGTACTTC.

At least ten counts were recorded for this clonotype. This chain connects TRBV6-1 to TRBJ1-5; TRBD1 might be the D (6 bases). Germline V gene lookup returns CDR1 MNHNS and CDR2 SASEGT. V was pared by 1 base and J by 3 bases, with 13 bases between. The CDR3 loop spans 16 amino acids. This CDR3 reads CASSEGSAGHNQPQHF. The CDR3 coding sequence is TGTGCCAGCAGTGAAGGTTCGGCGGGACACAATCAGCCCCAGCATTTT.

The table lists this clonotype with many counts. The rearrangement joins TRBV28 to TRBJ1-6, with TRBD1 matching 7 bases. With V trimmed by 2 bases and J by 6 bases, 4 bases remained unmatched. The CDR3 sequence is 15 residues long. Per germline, CDR1 MDHEN and CDR2 SYDVKM. The CDR3 loop reads CASSLPDRLNSPLHF. The CDR3 nucleotides are TGTGCCAGCAGTTTACCGGACAGGCTTAATTCACCCCTCCACTTT.

This sequence joins TRBV7-3 and TRBJ2-3; D unresolved. Between the trimmed V and J ends, which lost 5 bases and 4 bases, there was a span of 10 bases. This CDR3 has 13 amino acids. The V gene's germline CDR1 is SGHTA and CDR2 FQGTGA. CDR3 sequence (DNA): TGTGCCAGCAGCGCACAATCGTCAGATACGCAGTATTTT. Translated, it gives CASSAQSSDTQYF.

This clonotype was seen more than once but under ten times. The chain couples TRBV27 to TRBJ2-3; 9 nucleotides line up with TRBD2. Per germline, CDR1 MNHEY and CDR2 SMNVEV (reference sequence). The V and J ends lost 2 bases and 3 bases, in that order; junction bases with no gene match: 6. The CDR3 length is 16 residues. The CDR3 spells CASSLAGGPRTDTQYF. The CDR3 nucleotides are TGTGCCAGCAGTTTAGCGGGAGGGCCTCGGACAGATACGCAGTATTTT.

The genes are TRBV4-3 and TRBJ2-2; tentatively, D is TRBD2 (5 bases). V dropped 0 bases and J dropped 5 bases, with 13 bases sitting between them. This CDR3 contains 16 residues. Looked up from germline, CDR1 is LGHNA and CDR2 is YSLEER. The DNA for the CDR3 is TGCGCCAGCAGCCAAGATAGCGATAGGGAGACCGGGGAGCTGTTTTTT. As protein: CASSQDSDRETGELFF.

The sample holds many counts of this clonotype. The genes are TRBV7-9 and TRBJ2-3; 8 bases are a match to TRBD2. The junction had 4 bases not matched to a gene; V was cut back by 1 base and J by 1 base. This CDR3 has 16 amino acids. Looked up from germline, CDR1 is SEHNR and CDR2 is FQNEAQ (reference sequence). CDR3 amino acids: CASSLGPGLGTDTQYF. CDR3 DNA sequence: TGTGCCAGCAGCTTAGGCCCGGGACTAGGCACAGATACGCAGTATTTT.

This clonotype was recorded at least ten times. The chain carries TRBV28 and TRBJ2-4; 8 nucleotides align to TRBD1. V was clipped by 5 bases and J by 0 bases; unmatched bases: 9. The V gene's germline CDR1 is MDHEN and CDR2 SYDVKM. The length of the CDR3 is 17 residues. The CDR3 region is CASSDPRTGKAKNIQYF. Written as DNA, the CDR3 is TGTGCCAGCAGTGACCCTCGGACAGGGAAAGCCAAAAACATTCAGTACTTC.